Presented here are 19 T cell receptor beta chains from one specimen sequenced in a study of T-cell reconstitution after alpha-beta-depleted transplantation in children. This sample's TCRbeta library carried unique molecular identifier barcodes. TCRdb re-called the PCR reads through MiXCR, storing one row per CDR3 protein. The repertoire holds approximately 1,000,000 distinct CDR3 sequences, with about 30% as singletons. The material sequenced was PBMCs, mostly from graft donor cells, taken 360 days after TCRalphabeta/CD19-depleted stem cell transplant. All receptors come from a boy in the first two years of life who had a stem cell transplant for SCID, so the T cells may come from the graft donor.

On this clonotype itself: A much larger clone differs from this one at a single base, so this may be a read error. The chain recombines TRBV4-1 with TRBJ2-7; D is possibly TRBD1 (5 bases). Germline V gives CDR1 MGHRA, CDR2 YSYEKL. The CDR3 has 14 residues. The CDR3 loop reads CATSQVSRVHEQYF. For the CDR3, the DNA is TGCGCCACCAGCCAAGTGTCCAGGGTCCACGAGCAGTACTTC.

This clonotype was recorded a few times. This chain links TRBV6-5 with TRBJ2-1; either TRBD1 or TRBD2 may fit D (5 bases each). This CDR3 is 17 amino acids long. Trimming stripped 2 bases from V and 10 bases from J, with 24 bases between. Germline V CDR1 and CDR2: MNHEY, SVGAGI. CDR3 DNA: TGTGCCAGCAGTTACGGGCTTAGTTTATCGGGGCCCGGCGAGCAGTTCTTC. Translated, it gives CASSYGLSLSGPGEQFF.

This sequence joins TRBV28 and TRBJ2-7; weak D call: TRBD1 (5 bases). The CDR3 spans 13 residues. V dropped 5 bases and J dropped 5 bases, with 13 bases sitting between them. Germline V CDR1 and CDR2: MDHEN, SYDVKM. The CDR3 spells CASSPDSRHEQYF. CDR3 in DNA: TGTGCCAGCAGTCCCGACAGTCGGCACGAGCAGTACTTC.

The J gene is TRBJ1-5, the V gene TRBV18, with TRBD1 as a possible D gene (6 bases). The V end lost 0 bases, the J end lost 5 bases, and 11 bases lay between the germline ends. Germline V gene lookup returns CDR1 KGHSH and CDR2 LQKENI. CDR3 length: 15 amino acids. CDR3 sequence: CASSPPGGGHQPQHF. As DNA, the CDR3 is TGTGCCAGCTCACCACCGGGAGGGGGACATCAGCCCCAGCATTTT.

The chain recombines TRBV6-2 or TRBV6-3 with TRBJ2-5, with D perhaps matching TRBD2 (6 bases). This CDR3 comprises 14 residues. V shed 0 bases and J shed 9 bases, with 14 bases lying between them. Germline loops: CDR1 MNHEY, CDR2 SVGEGT. CDR3 protein: CASSYSSPRGAQYF. CDR3 DNA: TGTGCCAGCAGTTACTCCTCACCGCGCGGGGCCCAGTACTTC.

The DNA of the CDR3 is TGCGCCAGCAGCGGCGGGACTAGCGGGTGGAATGAGCAGTTCTTC. It translates to CASSGGTSGWNEQFF. The chain has TRBV5-1 and TRBJ2-1; 12 bases agree with TRBD2. CDR1 SGHRS and CDR2 YFSETQ come from the germline V gene. Trimming cost V 4 bases and J 7 bases; bases outside gene matches: 6. The CDR3 length is 15 residues.

This clonotype came up a few times. The chain employs TRBV20-1 and TRBJ1-6, with 10 positions matching TRBD1. This CDR3 has 14 amino acids. Germline CDR1 is DFQATT and CDR2 is SNEGSKA (reference sequence). The V and J ends lost 3 bases and 7 bases, in that order; junction bases with no gene match: 3. In nucleotides, the CDR3 is TGCAGTGCTAGGGGGGACAGGGGCAATTCACCCCTCCACTTT. It yields the protein CSARGDRGNSPLHF.

This clonotype was picked up a small number of times. The CDR3 sequence: CASSQALMPTDTQYF. CDR3 coding DNA: TGCGCCAGCAGCCAAGCCCTCATGCCCACAGATACGCAGTATTTT. V gene TRBV4-1 combines with J gene TRBJ2-3; D unclear. The germline gives CDR1 MGHRA, CDR2 YSYEKL. V lost 1 base to trimming and J lost 2 bases, with 10 bases between them. The CDR3 is made up of 15 amino acids.

J is TRBJ2-5 and V is TRBV5-1; no definite D call. Between the trimmed V and J ends, which lost 0 bases and 2 bases, there was a span of 11 bases. This CDR3 has 15 amino acids. The germline CDR1 and CDR2 sequences are SGHRS and YFSETQ. This CDR3 is CASSLGLGRQETQYF. The DNA for the CDR3 is TGCGCCAGCAGCTTGGGACTGGGCCGTCAAGAGACCCAGTACTTC.

In this sample, this clonotype turned up a few times. V and J are TRBV20-1 and TRBJ1-6, with unresolved D. V shed 0 bases and J shed 6 bases, with 15 bases lying between them. The CDR3 is 16 amino acids. Looked up from germline, CDR1 is DFQATT and CDR2 is SNEGSKA (reference sequence). This CDR3 is CSAREGGHLSNSPLHF. The CDR3 region has the DNA TGCAGTGCTAGAGAAGGTGGCCACCTTTCTAATTCACCCCTCCACTTT.

J is TRBJ2-3 and V is TRBV6-2 or TRBV6-3, with TRBD2 identical over 10 bases. Trimming cost V 6 bases and J 1 base; bases outside gene matches: 7. The CDR3 has 16 amino acids. Germline-derived CDR1 and CDR2 are MNHEY and SVGEGT. The CDR3 region has the DNA TGTGCCAGCAGCGCATCCCTAGCGGGGGGCACAGATACGCAGTATTTT. It specifies CASSASLAGGTDTQYF.

The genes are TRBV5-1 and TRBJ2-3; D is unclear. Trimming stripped 0 bases from V and 4 bases from J, with 12 bases between. From germline, CDR1 is SGHRS and CDR2 YFSETQ. The CDR3 length is 15 residues. CDR3 bases: TGCGCCAGCAGCTTGGGGGGTCACGCCCCAGATACGCAGTATTTT. Translation gives CASSLGGHAPDTQYF.

This clonotype was seen a few times. The chain uses TRBV7-2 and TRBJ2-5; 7 bases line up with TRBD2. This CDR3 has 14 amino acids. Germline V gene data show CDR1 as SGHTA and CDR2 as FQGNSA. V shed 2 bases, J shed 6 bases, and the junction held 6 bases outside the gene matches. CDR3 DNA: TGTGCCAGCAGCTTATCGGGGGGTCGGAAGACCCAGTACTTC. It is translated as CASSLSGGRKTQYF.

This chain uses TRBV2 with TRBJ1-1; TRBD1 agrees at 7 bases. Germline CDR1 and CDR2: SNHLY and FYNNEI. Trimming removed 5 bases from V and 3 bases from J; junction bases left unmatched: 9. The CDR3 runs 15 residues. The CDR3 nucleotides read TGTGCCAGCAGTCGGGACAGAGTGTCGGACACTGAAGCTTTCTTT. This codes for CASSRDRVSDTEAFF.

Only a few counts were recorded for this clonotype. The CDR3 DNA follows: TGCAGTGCTAACCAGGGATACGACACCGGGGAGCTGTTTTTT. Translating it yields CSANQGYDTGELFF. The chain has TRBV20-1 and TRBJ2-2; D possibly corresponds to TRBD1 (5 bases). V was trimmed by 4 bases and J by 3 bases, leaving 12 bases between them. The CDR3 totals 14 residues. The germline V gene has CDR1 DFQATT and CDR2 SNEGSKA (reference sequence).

This clonotype was observed a few times. The chain joins TRBV3-1 to TRBJ2-1, with D hard to call. This CDR3 comprises 14 residues. CDR1 and CDR2 from the germline V gene are LGHDT and YNNKEL (reference sequence). The V end was cut by 1 base, the J end by 7 bases, with 11 bases between. The CDR3 region has the DNA TGTGCCAGCAGCCAAGTCGACGGCCTAAATGAGCAGTTCTTC. The encoded protein is CASSQVDGLNEQFF.

This clonotype was seen a handful of times. The chain combines TRBV20-1 with TRBJ2-1; either TRBD1 or TRBD2 may supply D (5 bases each). CDR1 is DFQATT, CDR2 SNEGSKA, per germline (reference sequence). This CDR3 spans 14 amino acids. The V end was cut by 5 bases, the J end by 5 bases, with 16 bases between. The CDR3 DNA reads as TGCAGTGCTTACGGGGCTAGCTCTCACAATGAGCAGTTCTTC. Residues: CSAYGASSHNEQFF.

Only a few counts were recorded for this clonotype. The chain has TRBV5-1 and TRBJ1-2; a weak D match, TRBD1 (6 bases). Germline CDR1 SGHRS, CDR2 YFSETQ. The CDR3 runs 14 residues. With 5 bases removed from V and 1 base from J, the gap between germline ends came to 12 bases. The chain's CDR3 is CASRPDSLNYGYTF. DNA of the CDR3: TGCGCCAGCAGACCGGACAGCCTTAACTATGGCTACACCTTC.

This clonotype was seen only once. This sequence joins TRBV5-1 and TRBJ2-3; a weak D match, TRBD1 (6 bases). The CDR3 spans 16 residues. V was cut by 0 bases and J by 2 bases, with 13 bases left in between. The germline V gene encodes CDR1 SGHRS and CDR2 YFSETQ. The CDR3 loop reads CASSLAGASFTDTQYF. The CDR3 bases are TGCGCCAGCAGCTTGGCAGGGGCTTCCTTCACAGATACGCAGTATTTT.